This TCR beta chain appears in the sequencing data of a study of T-cell reconstitution after alpha-beta-depleted transplantation in children. Preparation of the TCRbeta library used unique molecular identifiers. MiXCR, run by TCRdb on the PCR reads, gives a single entry per CDR3 protein. Among 200,000 to 250,000 distinct CDR3 sequences, 12% were seen once, and the ten largest hold roughly 2.6%. V was pared by 2 bases and J by 2 bases, with 5 bases of the junction left unmatched. Per the germline V gene, CDR1 is KGHSH and CDR2 is LQKENI. This CDR3 has 15 amino acids. This clonotype was counted ten times or more.

The TCR was taken from a human donor who donated a stem cell graft to a child with acute lymphoblastic leukemia. The input for sequencing was PBMCs from the stem cell graft donor, taken from the stem cell graft. The chain joins TRBV18 to TRBJ2-7, with 8 bases aligning to TRBD1. CDR3 protein: CASSPGTGGAYEQYF. In DNA form, the CDR3 reads TGTGCCAGCTCACCAGGGACAGGTGGCGCCTACGAGCAGTACTTC.